This is a list of T cell receptor beta chains from one sample in a study of T cell changes during pregnancy in multiple sclerosis. TCRdb's copy holds only in-frame clones and misses some; the assay was immunoSEQ multiplex PCR. The sample includes fewer than 150,000 clones, 90% to 96% seen only once; the top ten take around 0.4%. This material consisted of peripheral blood, taken after pregnancy. These receptors came from a female donor with multiple sclerosis, enrolled in a pregnancy study. Each CDR3 is given with its conserved first and last residue. D genes are given only for firm matches. Size tells how often a clone was seen (once, few, many) or the class of an expanded clone, and some rows leave it out.

d_gene,j_gene,v_gene,abundance,CDR3aa,CDR3nt
.,TRBJ1-1,TRBV5-1,.,CASRALEGTASEAFF,TGCGCCAGCAGGGCCCTAGAAGGCACTGCGAGTGAAGCTTTCTTT
.,TRBJ2-3,TRBV28,.,CASGGTDTQYF,TGTGCCAGCGGAGGCACAGATACGCAGTATTTT
TRBD2,TRBJ2-7,TRBV27,once,CASSLRGGTSLYEQYF,TGTGCCAGCAGTCTCAGGGGCGGGACTAGCCTTTACGAGCAGTACTTC
.,TRBJ1-3,TRBV18,once,CASSPPVGGSGNTIYF,TGTGCCAGCTCACCCCCGGTGGGGGGCTCTGGAAACACCATATATTTT
TRBD1,TRBJ1-1,TRBV29-1,.,CSVMDRHIATEAFF,TGCAGCGTAATGGACAGGCATATCGCGACTGAAGCTTTCTTT
TRBD1,TRBJ2-5,TRBV7-9,.,CASSPRQGLRAETQYF,TGTGCCAGCAGCCCTAGACAGGGGCTGCGGGCAGAGACCCAGTACTTC
TRBD1,TRBJ2-7,TRBV9,.,CASSRSNRGQHSKEQYF,TGTGCCAGCAGCAGATCGAACAGGGGCCAACACTCTAAAGAGCAGTACTTC
.,TRBJ2-1,TRBV6-1,once,CASSDRTQGNEQFF,TGTGCCAGCAGTGACAGGACTCAAGGCAATGAGCAGTTCTTC
.,TRBJ2-7,TRBV6-5,.,CASRSLREISYEQYF,TGTGCCAGCAGAAGCCTACGGGAAATCTCCTACGAGCAGTACTTC
.,TRBJ2-5,TRBV18,.,CASSPKETQYF,TGTGCCAGCTCACCCAAAGAGACCCAGTACTTC
.,TRBJ2-5,TRBV14,.,CASSPLTAGVETQYF,TGTGCCAGCAGCCCGTTAACGGCGGGTGTGGAGACCCAGTACTTC
.,TRBJ1-5,TRBV19,.,CASSIAARSNQPQHF,TGTGCCAGTAGTATAGCCGCCAGAAGCAATCAGCCCCAGCATTTT
.,TRBJ1-1,TRBV14,.,CASDPGVSEAFF,TGTGCCAGCGACCCAGGGGTATCTGAAGCTTTCTTT
.,TRBJ1-4,TRBV4-1,.,CASSQEGRPTTNEKLFF,TGCGCCAGCAGCCAAGAAGGGAGACCTACAACTAATGAAAAACTGTTTTTT
TRBD2,TRBJ2-7,TRBV27,.,CASSRTSSAYEQYF,TGTGCCAGCAGTAGGACTAGTTCGGCCTACGAGCAGTACTTC
.,TRBJ2-3,TRBV4-3,.,CASSQEARFSTDTQYF,TGCGCCAGCAGCCAAGAAGCTCGTTTTTCCACAGATACGCAGTATTTT
TRBD1,TRBJ1-5,TRBV28,.,CASSSSSNTGVGNQPQHF,TGTGCCAGCAGTTCCTCCTCAAATACAGGGGTAGGCAATCAGCCCCAGCATTTT
.,TRBJ1-3,TRBV9,.,CASSATEHAIYF,TGTGCCAGCAGCGCGACTGAACACGCCATATATTTT
TRBD2,TRBJ2-4,TRBV25-1,.,CASMTSGRASNIQYF,TGTGCCAGCATGACTAGCGGGAGGGCCTCCAACATTCAGTACTTC
TRBD1,TRBJ1-2,TRBV6-5,few,CASSLTGANYGYTF,TGTGCCAGCAGTTTGACAGGGGCTAACTATGGCTACACCTTC
.,TRBJ1-1,TRBV25-1,.,CASSPQPGTEAFF,TGTGCCAGCAGTCCCCAGCCCGGGACTGAAGCTTTCTTT
.,TRBJ1-1,TRBV6-4,.,CASSASGGRTEAFF,TGTGCCAGCAGTGCCTCGGGGGGACGCACTGAAGCTTTCTTT
TRBD1,TRBJ1-2,TRBV7-8,.,CASSLSNRDREIYGYTF,TGTGCCAGCAGCCTCTCAAACCGGGACAGGGAAATATACGGCTACACCTTC
TRBD2,TRBJ2-1,TRBV14,.,CASSPRGLPNEQFF,TGTGCCAGCAGCCCTAGGGGACTACCCAATGAGCAGTTCTTC
TRBD1,TRBJ2-1,TRBV28,.,CASSQGQGSYNEQFF,TGTGCCAGCAGTCAGGGACAGGGATCCTACAATGAGCAGTTCTTC
TRBD2,TRBJ2-1,TRBV7-2,.,CASSRLAGTRGFHNEQFF,TGTGCCAGCAGCAGACTTGCCGGGACTAGAGGCTTCCACAATGAGCAGTTCTTC
.,TRBJ2-7,TRBV10-3,.,CAISDNTRTDLIEQYF,TGTGCCATCAGTGATAACACGCGGACTGATTTGATCGAGCAGTACTTC
TRBD1,TRBJ1-2,TRBV5-6,.,CASSLRTGGTLNYGYTF,TGTGCCAGCAGCTTGAGGACAGGGGGGACCCTCAACTATGGCTACACCTTC
TRBD2,TRBJ2-1,TRBV19,.,CASSTTSGSNEQFF,TGTGCCAGTAGTACCACTAGCGGGTCGAATGAGCAGTTCTTC
TRBD1,TRBJ1-5,TRBV30,.,CAWSTGQGRQPQHF,TGTGCCTGGAGTACCGGACAGGGGAGGCAGCCCCAGCATTTT
.,TRBJ2-7,TRBV28,.,CASSLARFPTYEQYF,TGTGCCAGCAGTTTAGCTAGGTTTCCTACCTACGAGCAGTACTTC
.,TRBJ1-1,TRBV5-6,.,CASSSPRGANTEAFF,TGTGCCAGCAGCTCCCCTCGGGGGGCGAACACTGAAGCTTTCTTT
.,TRBJ1-1,TRBV19,.,CASSMTQGPRGEAFF,TGTGCCAGTAGTATGACGCAGGGGCCCCGGGGTGAAGCTTTCTTT
TRBD2,TRBJ2-1,TRBV28,.,CASSTLGTSINEQFF,TGTGCCAGCAGTACCCTAGGGACTAGCATCAATGAGCAGTTCTTC
TRBD1,TRBJ2-7,TRBV10-3,.,CATFTDRGYEQYF,TGTGCCACCTTTACGGACAGGGGCTACGAGCAGTACTTC
TRBD2,TRBJ2-7,TRBV5-1,once,CASSSLAGGYEQYF,TGCGCCAGCAGCTCTTTAGCGGGAGGCTACGAGCAGTACTTC
.,TRBJ2-4,TRBV6-5,.,CASSYSGENIQYF,TGTGCCAGCAGTTACTCCGGGGAAAACATTCAGTACTTC
.,TRBJ2-1,TRBV7-2,.,CASSRGAGSNEQFF,TGTGCCAGCAGCCGAGGGGCGGGGAGCAATGAGCAGTTCTTC
.,TRBJ1-3,TRBV7-2,.,CASSLDTVGNTIYF,TGTGCCAGCAGCTTAGATACAGTGGGAAACACCATATATTTT
.,TRBJ2-1,TRBV28,.,CASSLLRGIEQFF,TGTGCCAGCAGTTTACTACGAGGAATTGAGCAGTTCTTC
.,TRBJ2-5,TRBV5-1,.,CASSLFPRETQYF,TGCGCCAGCAGCTTGTTTCCCCGGGAGACCCAGTACTTC
.,TRBJ2-7,TRBV1,.,CTSSKGLAGASYEQYF,TGCACCAGCAGTAAAGGACTAGCGGGAGCCTCCTACGAGCAGTACTTC